Listed below are T cell receptor beta chains from one sample, sequenced in a study of T cells in Graves' hyperthyroidism and ophthalmopathy. One entry per CDR3 protein, called by TCRdb with MiXCR from the multiplex PCR reads. The sample holds 700,000 to 850,000 distinct CDR3 sequences; 35% are singletons and the top ten take roughly 31%. The specimen was blood. Source of these receptors: a woman between 40 and 50 years old with Graves' hyperthyroidism. Both conserved end residues are part of each CDR3. The D gene is left open where the match is weak. Clone size is shown for a subset of rows, as once, few, many or a class of expanded clone.

CDR3 protein,CDR3 DNA,CDR3 length,V gene,clone size,J gene,D gene
CASSSPGSGEAFF,TGTGCCAGCAGTTCGCCAGGGTCGGGTGAAGCTTTCTTT,13,TRBV6-2/TRBV6-3,-,TRBJ1-1,-
CASSFQTGLNEKLFF,TGTGCCAGCAGCTTTCAGACAGGGTTAAATGAAAAACTGTTTTTT,15,TRBV7-2,many,TRBJ1-4,TRBD1
CASSSTLSDSYTEAFF,TGCGCCAGCAGCTCTACGCTCTCAGACAGCTACACTGAAGCTTTCTTT,16,TRBV5-1,-,TRBJ1-1,-
CASSAPGQGSYEQYF,TGTGCCAGCAGCGCCCCGGGACAGGGATCCTACGAGCAGTACTTC,15,TRBV7-9,many,TRBJ2-7,TRBD1
CASSMPGTTPTYEQYF,TGTGCCAGTAGTATGCCTGGGACAACTCCCACCTACGAGCAGTACTTC,16,TRBV19,many,TRBJ2-7,-
CATSRESANEKLFF,TGTGCCACCAGCAGAGAATCCGCAAATGAAAAACTGTTTTTT,14,TRBV15,many,TRBJ1-4,-
CASSGLRGANTEAFF,TGTGCCAGCAGCGGGCTCAGGGGCGCAAACACTGAAGCTTTCTTT,15,TRBV9,-,TRBJ1-1,-
CASSQEGGTPAAFF,TGTGCCAGCAGCCAAGAAGGGGGGACCCCGGCTGCTTTCTTT,14,TRBV9,few,TRBJ1-1,-
CASTFQGAQGYTF,TGTGCCAGCACCTTTCAGGGAGCTCAAGGCTACACCTTC,13,TRBV6-5,-,TRBJ1-2,-
CASSSFTGYEQYF,TGTGCCAGCAGCTCCTTCACGGGTTACGAGCAGTACTTC,13,TRBV7-3,many,TRBJ2-7,-
CASSITTNGQMNTEAFF,TGTGCCAGTAGTATAACCACAAACGGACAGATGAACACTGAAGCTTTCTTT,17,TRBV19,few,TRBJ1-1,-
CSVETGQLDGYTF,TGCAGCGTTGAAACGGGACAGCTAGATGGCTACACCTTC,13,TRBV29-1,many,TRBJ1-2,TRBD1
CASSFTVRLDTEAFF,TGTGCCAGCAGCTTTACTGTACGGTTGGACACTGAAGCTTTCTTT,15,TRBV11-2,-,TRBJ1-1,-
CASSATGPPNYGYTF,TGTGCCAGCAGCGCAACGGGACCTCCTAACTATGGCTACACCTTC,15,TRBV12-3/TRBV12-4,-,TRBJ1-2,-
CASSFDPGTSGSDRQFF,TGTGCCAGCAGCTTTGATCCCGGGACTAGCGGGTCCGACCGGCAGTTCTTC,17,TRBV7-6,-,TRBJ2-1,TRBD2
CASSLTGQGETQHF,TGTGCCAGCAGCCTAACGGGACAAGGAGAGACCCAGCATTTT,14,TRBV7-9,-,TRBJ1-5,-
CASSLTGRGQGQETQYF,TGTGCCAGCAGCCTAACGGGGCGGGGACAGGGGCAAGAGACCCAGTACTTC,17,TRBV12-3/TRBV12-4,-,TRBJ2-5,TRBD1
CASSKDRARRLAEETQYF,TGTGCCAGCAGCAAAGACAGGGCCCGTAGGCTAGCGGAAGAGACCCAGTACTTC,18,TRBV5-4,many,TRBJ2-5,-
CASSPTGSSTDTQYF,TGTGCCAGCAGCCCAACTGGTTCGAGCACAGATACGCAGTATTTT,15,TRBV7-6,-,TRBJ2-3,-
CASSLSGGSTEAFF,TGTGCCAGCAGTTTATCCGGGGGGTCCACTGAAGCTTTCTTT,14,TRBV27,-,TRBJ1-1,-
CSVEGRGRAGETQYF,TGCAGCGTTGAAGGCCGCGGGAGGGCCGGGGAGACCCAGTACTTC,15,TRBV29-1,many,TRBJ2-5,TRBD2
CASSQWTSFETQYF,TGTGCCAGCAGCCAATGGACTAGTTTTGAGACCCAGTACTTC,14,TRBV11-2,-,TRBJ2-5,TRBD2
CSAPTSYEQYF,TGCAGTGCTCCTACTTCCTACGAGCAGTACTTC,11,TRBV20-1,many,TRBJ2-7,-
CASSPEQGTGKGYTF,TGTGCCAGCAGTCCCGAGCAGGGAACGGGAAAGGGTTACACCTTC,15,TRBV2,-,TRBJ1-2,-
CASSSWDRGSDEQYF,TGTGCCAGCAGCTCTTGGGACAGGGGCTCCGACGAGCAGTACTTC,15,TRBV7-2,many,TRBJ2-7,TRBD1
CASSDSLGIHF,TGTGCCAGCAGTGACAGCCTGGGGATACACTTC,11,TRBV25-1,-,TRBJ1-2,-
CASRSRNLNYGYTF,TGTGCCAGCAGGTCGAGAAATCTTAACTATGGCTACACCTTC,14,TRBV28,-,TRBJ1-2,-
CASSLPRDTEAFF,TGTGCCAGCAGCTTGCCCAGGGACACTGAAGCTTTCTTT,13,TRBV5-4,few,TRBJ1-1,-
CASEGTSGRTQYF,TGTGCCAGCGAAGGGACTAGCGGGCGGACCCAGTACTTC,13,TRBV3-1,few,TRBJ2-5,TRBD2
CSARGPREGNTGELFF,TGCAGTGCTAGAGGTCCCCGGGAGGGAAACACCGGGGAGCTGTTTTTT,16,TRBV20-1,-,TRBJ2-2,TRBD2
CASSIGGLTSGELFF,TGTGCCAGTAGTATTGGGGGCCTAACTTCCGGGGAGCTGTTTTTT,15,TRBV19,-,TRBJ2-2,-
CASSLSGSHSYEQYF,TGTGCCAGCAGCCTCTCCGGGAGCCACTCCTACGAGCAGTACTTC,15,TRBV7-9,-,TRBJ2-7,-
CASSRFGGKENTIYF,TGCGCCAGCAGCCGGTTCGGAGGGAAAGAAAACACCATATATTTT,15,TRBV5-1,few,TRBJ1-3,-
CASRPGQGLRGSNQPQHF,TGTGCCAGCAGACCCGGACAGGGTCTAAGGGGAAGCAATCAGCCCCAGCATTTT,18,TRBV2,many,TRBJ1-5,TRBD1
CASSHAPGSPLHF,TGTGCCAGCAGCCACGCGCCGGGTTCACCCCTCCACTTT,13,TRBV7-9,-,TRBJ1-6,-
CSVLTGGDYGYTF,TGCAGCGTCTTGACAGGCGGGGACTATGGCTACACCTTC,13,TRBV29-1,-,TRBJ1-2,-